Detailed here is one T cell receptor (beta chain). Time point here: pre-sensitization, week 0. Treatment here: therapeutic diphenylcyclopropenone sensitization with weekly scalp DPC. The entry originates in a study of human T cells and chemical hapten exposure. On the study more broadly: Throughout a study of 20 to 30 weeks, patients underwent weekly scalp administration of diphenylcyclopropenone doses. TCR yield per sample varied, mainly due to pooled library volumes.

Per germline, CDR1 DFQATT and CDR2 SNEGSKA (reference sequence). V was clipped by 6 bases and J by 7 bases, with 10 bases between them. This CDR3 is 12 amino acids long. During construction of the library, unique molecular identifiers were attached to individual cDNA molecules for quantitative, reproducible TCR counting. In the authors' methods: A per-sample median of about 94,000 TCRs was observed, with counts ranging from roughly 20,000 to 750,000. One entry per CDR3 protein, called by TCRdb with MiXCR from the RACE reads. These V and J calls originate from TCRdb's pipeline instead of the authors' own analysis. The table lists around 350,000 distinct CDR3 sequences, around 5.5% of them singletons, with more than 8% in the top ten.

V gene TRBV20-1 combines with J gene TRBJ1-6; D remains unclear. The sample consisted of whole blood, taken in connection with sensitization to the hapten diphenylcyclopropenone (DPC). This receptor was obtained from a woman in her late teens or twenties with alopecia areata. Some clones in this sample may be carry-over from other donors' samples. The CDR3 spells CSATSGNSPLHF. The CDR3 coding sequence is TGCAGTGCGACCTCCGGGAATTCACCCCTCCACTTT.